The next 18 T cell receptor beta chains were all read from a single sample in a study of vaccination and CD4 T cells after COVID-19. Sample time point: late sampling 161 to 241 days after vaccination in a few convalescent patients. MiXCR was run by TCRdb on the PCR reads, yielding one entry per CDR3 protein. The sample consists of about 29,000 distinct CDR3 sequences, about 46% of them appearing once. The input for sequencing was CD4+ T cells from blood, taken about 7 months after SARS-CoV-2 vaccination. The receptors here all came from a human donor who had recovered from COVID-19.

The chain is built from TRBV20-1 and TRBJ2-2; D not resolved. The CDR3 sequence is 16 residues long. Trimming removed 2 bases from V and 2 bases from J, with 15 bases in between. Germline CDR1 DFQATT, CDR2 SNEGSKA (reference sequence). CDR3 loop: CSARRLGSGNTGELFF. DNA of the CDR3: TGCAGTGCTAGAAGATTGGGGTCCGGAAACACCGGGGAGCTGTTTTTT.

The chain joins TRBV12-3 or TRBV12-4 to TRBJ2-1; 8 nucleotides agree with TRBD2. CDR3 length: 16 amino acids. V shed 3 bases, J shed 4 bases, and the junction held 8 bases outside the gene matches. CDR3 region: CASSFPTGLEYNEQFF. The CDR3 nucleotides read TGTGCCAGCAGTTTTCCAACGGGACTAGAGTACAATGAGCAGTTCTTC.

This chain uses TRBV20-1 with TRBJ1-2, with TRBD1 identical over 7 bases. Germline values: CDR1 DFQATT, CDR2 SNEGSKA (reference sequence). This CDR3 has 14 residues. J was trimmed by 7 bases and V by 3 bases; bases with no gene match: 11. The CDR3 sequence is CSASPIEGAGGYTF. The CDR3 region has the DNA TGCAGTGCTAGCCCAATTGAGGGGGCAGGTGGCTACACCTTC.

The genes are TRBV20-1 and TRBJ2-7; weak D call: TRBD1 (6 bases). CDR3 size: 17 residues. Germline CDR1 is DFQATT and CDR2 is SNEGSKA (reference sequence). V lost 2 bases, J lost 2 bases, and 22 bases lay in between. The CDR3, as DNA: TGCAGTGCTAGACGGAACAAACCCGGGACACACCCCTACGAGCAGTACTTC. Translated: CSARRNKPGTHPYEQYF.

This clonotype showed up just a few times. The chain combines TRBV7-9 with TRBJ2-3; D may be TRBD2 (7 bases). V dropped 1 base and J dropped 3 bases, with 14 bases sitting between them. Germline CDR1 SEHNR, CDR2 FQNEAQ (reference sequence). The CDR3 consists of 16 residues. CDR3 sequence reads: CASSLVAGEGTDTQYF. CDR3 sequence (DNA): TGTGCCAGCAGCTTAGTGGCAGGGGAGGGTACAGATACGCAGTATTTT. Together with reference TRBV7-9 and TRBJ2-3, the CDR3 gives the full variable domain: DTGVSQNPRHKITKRGQNVTFRCDPISEHNRLYWYRQTLGQGPEFLTYFQNEAQLEKSRLLSDRFSAERPKGSFSTLEIQRTEQGDSAMYLCASSLVAGEGTDTQYFGPGTRLTVL.

Only a few counts were recorded for this clonotype. CDR3 residues: CATRTSGTDTQYF. CDR3 DNA sequence: TGTGCCACCAGGACTAGCGGCACAGATACGCAGTATTTT. The chain carries TRBV24-1 and TRBJ2-3, with 8 bases that match TRBD2. V lost 7 bases and J lost 1; bases outside the gene matches: 0. The CDR3 length is 13 residues. CDR1 KGHDR and CDR2 SFDVKD come from the germline V gene.

The rearrangement links TRBV19 to TRBJ2-1; TRBD2 agrees at 8 bases. The ends lost 3 bases at V and 6 bases at J; junction bases unmatched: 7. CDR3 size: 15 residues. The germline V gene has CDR1 LNHDA and CDR2 SQIVND (reference sequence). CDR3 sequence reads: CASSIEGLELNEQFF. CDR3 sequence (DNA): TGTGCCAGTAGTATCGAGGGACTAGAACTCAATGAGCAGTTCTTC.

This clonotype was observed a handful of times. This chain links TRBV7-3 with TRBJ2-3; 8 bases map to TRBD1. The germline V gene encodes CDR1 SGHTA and CDR2 FQGTGA. The ends lost 2 bases at V and 3 bases at J; junction bases unmatched: 7. CDR3 size: 16 residues. CDR3 coding DNA: TGTGCCAGCAGCTTACAGGGCAACAGGGGGACAGATACGCAGTATTTT. It codes for CASSLQGNRGTDTQYF.

This clonotype occurred a few times. The V gene is TRBV6-5, the J gene TRBJ2-7; 10 bases match TRBD2. Germline-derived CDR1 and CDR2 are MNHEY and SVGAGI. V lost 2 bases to trimming and J lost 2 bases; unmatched junction nucleotides: 6. This CDR3 region has 16 residues. CDR3 loop: CASSYLAGASPYEQYF. CDR3 DNA: TGTGCCAGCAGTTACCTAGCGGGAGCATCTCCCTACGAGCAGTACTTC.

J is TRBJ1-1 and V is TRBV10-1; D is unclear. V lost 8 bases to trimming and J lost 5 bases, with 15 bases between them. CDR1 is WNHNN and CDR2 is SYGVQD in the germline V gene (reference sequence). This CDR3 region has 13 residues. In DNA form, the CDR3 reads TGCGCCAGCCAGGACTACTTAGGGACTGAAGCTTTCTTT. Translating gives CASQDYLGTEAFF.

This rearrangement joins TRBV20-1 to TRBJ2-1, with 7 positions matching TRBD2. The CDR3 sequence is 16 residues long. Trimming cost V 0 bases and J 4 bases; bases outside gene matches: 9. Germline CDR1 and CDR2: DFQATT and SNEGSKA (reference sequence). CDR3 sequence: CSARDWSGGSYNEQFF. CDR3 sequence (DNA): TGCAGTGCTAGAGATTGGAGCGGCGGGAGTTACAATGAGCAGTTCTTC.

The CDR3 nucleotides read TGTGCCAGCAGTTACAACGAACTGTTTTTT. Translated: CASSYNELFF. The rearrangement links TRBV6-5 to TRBJ1-4; D gene uncertain. CDR3 length: 10 residues. V lost 2 bases and J lost 12, with 4 bases in between. CDR1 MNHEY and CDR2 SVGAGI come from the germline V gene.

The table lists this clonotype with a few counts. The rearrangement uses TRBV15 and TRBJ1-5, with no clear D. V was clipped by 0 bases and J by 2 bases, with 14 bases between them. Germline V gene lookup returns CDR1 LNHNV and CDR2 YYDKDF (reference sequence). The CDR3 consists of 17 residues. The CDR3: CATSRDNRVYRNQPQHF. The DNA for the CDR3 is TGTGCCACCAGCAGAGATAATCGGGTTTATCGCAATCAGCCCCAGCATTTT.

CDR3 amino acids: CASRPMGAEMSGELFF. The DNA for the CDR3 is TGTGCCAGCAGGCCAATGGGGGCCGAGATGTCCGGGGAGCTGTTTTTT. The rearrangement joins TRBV27 to TRBJ2-2, with a weak D call TRBD1 (6 bases). This CDR3 comprises 16 residues. Germline assignment: CDR1 MNHEY and CDR2 SMNVEV (reference sequence). V was clipped by 6 bases and J by 6 bases, with 20 bases between them.

This sequence joins TRBV7-8 and TRBJ1-5; possibly TRBD1 for D (6 bases). Germline V gene sequence: CDR1 SGHVS, CDR2 FQNEAQ. The CDR3 is 15 amino acids. V lost 3 bases and J 2 bases, leaving 11 bases between the germline ends. The CDR3 nucleotides read TGTGCCAGCAGCTTGAGCAGGGGTGGCAATCAGCCCCAGCATTTT. Its translation: CASSLSRGGNQPQHF.

The chain joins TRBV28 to TRBJ1-5, with D perhaps matching TRBD1 (6 bases). There are 20 residues in the CDR3. In germline, CDR1 is MDHEN, CDR2 SYDVKM. The V and J ends lost 3 bases and 2 bases respectively, with 26 bases between them. CDR3 DNA sequence: TGTGCCAGCAGTTTCGGGGCTACCCTCGGGGGGGCGCACGGCAATCAGCCCCAGCATTTT. This gives the protein CASSFGATLGGAHGNQPQHF.

This clonotype was found a few times. At one end the junction does not follow the germline gene, possibly because of a read error. This chain connects TRBV7-9 to TRBJ2-1, with D hard to call. The CDR3 extends over 14 amino acids. CDR1 is SEHNR, CDR2 FQNEAQ, per germline (reference sequence). CDR3 nucleotides: TGTGCCACCAGCACCGGAAGGGTGTACAATGAGCAGTTCTTC. Translated: CATSTGRVYNEQFF.

In DNA form, the CDR3 reads TGTGCCAGCAGCACCGTGAGCGGGCTTAGCACAGATACGCAGTATTTT. Its translation is CASSTVSGLSTDTQYF. The chain recombines TRBV7-9 with TRBJ2-3, with D possibly TRBD2 on 6 matching bases. V was pared by 5 bases and J by 0 bases, with 15 bases between. Germline assignment: CDR1 SEHNR and CDR2 FQNEAQ (reference sequence). The CDR3 runs to 16 residues.